These 10 T cell receptor beta chains came from one sample sequenced in a study of OX40 agonist ivuxolimab in advanced cancers. Produced via immunoSEQ multiplex PCR; TCRdb's table is partial and in-frame only. The sample lists about 12,000 clones, approximately 75% occurring once. The source was CD4+ or CD8+ T cells sorted from blood, collected in a trial of the OX40 agonist ivuxolimab. The receptor set was obtained from an adult with an advanced solid tumor such as melanoma, head and neck, liver or kidney cancer.

This chain links TRBV4-1 with TRBJ1-1, with D unresolved. The V end lost 6 bases, the J end lost 3 bases, and 23 bases lay between the germline ends. The CDR3 is 17 amino acids. Germline lookup yields CDR1 MGHRA and CDR2 YSYEKL. CDR3 coding DNA: TGCGCCAGCAGTGAGTATCTGAGGCACTCTGTCGACACTGAAGCTTTCTTT. Amino acids: CASSEYLRHSVDTEAFF.

The rearrangement joins TRBV11-2 to TRBJ2-3; the D gene is possibly TRBD1 (5 bases). The CDR3 runs to 15 residues. Germline CDR1 and CDR2: SGHAT and FQNNGV. The V gene lost 1 base and the J gene lost 11 bases, with 19 bases spanning the gap. CDR3 nucleotides: TGTGCCAGCAGCTTAGCGTACAGCCCCCAGGGCGGGCAGTATTTT. Amino acid sequence: CASSLAYSPQGGQYF.

A few counts support this clone. The chain links TRBV9 to TRBJ2-7, with a tentative D call TRBD1 (5 bases). Germline V gives CDR1 SGDLS, CDR2 YYNGEE. V was clipped by 0 bases and J by 6 bases, with 13 bases between them. The CDR3 totals 14 residues. The CDR3, as DNA: TGTGCCAGCAGCGTAGGGGCAGGGTCAATCGAGCAGTACTTC. Translation gives CASSVGAGSIEQYF.

CDR3 DNA: TGTGCCTGGACCACAGGGCTGAACACCGGGGAGCTGTTTTTT. Translated, it gives CAWTTGLNTGELFF. The chain is built from TRBV30 and TRBJ2-2, with D perhaps matching TRBD1 (6 bases). The CDR3 contains 14 residues. Trimming left V 4 bases short and J 1 base short, with 10 bases between. Germline CDR1 reads GTSNPN; CDR2 reads SVGIG (reference sequence).

The J gene is TRBJ2-3, the V gene TRBV7-9; D remains unclear. Germline CDR1 SEHNR, CDR2 FQNEAQ (reference sequence). The ends were cut back, 1 base at V and 2 bases at J, with 7 bases in the middle. The CDR3 is made up of 14 amino acids. CDR3 loop: CASSLGRTTDTQYF. CDR3 DNA sequence: TGTGCCAGCAGCTTAGGGCGGACCACAGATACGCAGTATTTT. The full variable domain, completed using reference TRBV7-9 and TRBJ2-3, is DTGVSQNPRHKITKRGQNVTFRCDPISEHNRLYWYRQTLGQGPEFLTYFQNEAQLEKSRLLSDRFSAERPKGSFSTLEIQRTEQGDSAMYLCASSLGRTTDTQYFGPGTRLTVL.

CDR3 loop: CASSPSRGQGAGEQYF. CDR3 nucleotide sequence: TGTGCCAGCAGCCCTTCGCGGGGACAGGGGGCCGGCGAGCAGTACTTC. The rearrangement joins TRBV7-8 to TRBJ2-7, with TRBD1 matching over 12 bases. CDR3 length equals 16 residues. Germline CDR1 reads SGHVS; CDR2 reads FQNEAQ. V lost 5 bases and J lost 6; bases outside the gene matches: 11.

The chain uses TRBV30 and TRBJ1-1; D ambiguous. The CDR3 runs 11 residues. V dropped 6 bases and J dropped 1 base, with 6 bases sitting between them. From germline, CDR1 is GTSNPN and CDR2 SVGIG (reference sequence). CDR3 in DNA: TGTGCCTGCGGTTGGAACACTGAAGCTTTCTTT. Its protein product is CACGWNTEAFF.

V and J are TRBV13 and TRBJ2-1, with 15 bases lining up with TRBD2. The CDR3 spans 18 residues. In germline, CDR1 is PRHDT, CDR2 FYEKMQ (reference sequence). Germline trimming cut 5 bases from V and 3 bases from J; bases unmatched to any gene: 8. The CDR3 DNA reads TGTGCCAGCAGCCCCCCGGGACTAGCGGGAGGCGGCTACAATGAGCAGTTCTTC. This gives the protein CASSPPGLAGGGYNEQFF.

The chain has TRBV29-1 and TRBJ2-7; TRBD2 might be the D (5 bases). The ends were cut back, 3 bases at V and 6 bases at J, with 12 bases in the middle. Germline V gives CDR1 SQVTM, CDR2 ANQGSEA. The CDR3 is made up of 12 amino acids. The CDR3 protein is CSVDALGGEQYF. CDR3 sequence (DNA): TGCAGCGTTGATGCACTCGGAGGCGAGCAGTACTTC.

The chain recombines TRBV21-1 with TRBJ1-3. TRBV21-1 represents a pseudogene. The CDR3 has 16 residues. The CDR3 here is CASSKARSRPGNTIYF. The CDR3 DNA reads TGTGCCAGCAGCAAAGCGAGGTCCCGGCCTGGAAACACCATATATTTT.